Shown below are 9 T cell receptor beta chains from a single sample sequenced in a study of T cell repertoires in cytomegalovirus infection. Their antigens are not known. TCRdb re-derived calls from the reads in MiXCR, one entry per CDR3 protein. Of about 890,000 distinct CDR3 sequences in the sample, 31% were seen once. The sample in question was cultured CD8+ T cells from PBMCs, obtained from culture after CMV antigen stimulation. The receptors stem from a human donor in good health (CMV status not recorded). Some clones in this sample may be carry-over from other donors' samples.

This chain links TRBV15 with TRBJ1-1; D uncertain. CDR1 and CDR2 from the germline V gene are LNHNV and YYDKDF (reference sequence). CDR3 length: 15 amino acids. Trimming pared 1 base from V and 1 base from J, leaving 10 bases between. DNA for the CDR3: TGTGCCACCAGCAGAGGGGAACAACCGAACACTGAAGCTTTCTTT. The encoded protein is CATSRGEQPNTEAFF.

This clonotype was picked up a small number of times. The chain's CDR3 is CAIHNGKRAEETQYF. CDR3 DNA: TGTGCCATTCATAACGGGAAGCGGGCGGAAGAGACCCAGTACTTC. The V gene is TRBV2, the J gene TRBJ2-5; the D gene is possibly TRBD2 (6 bases). This CDR3 region has 15 residues. Trimming stripped 10 bases from V and 3 bases from J, with 21 bases between. Germline V gives CDR1 SNHLY, CDR2 FYNNEI.

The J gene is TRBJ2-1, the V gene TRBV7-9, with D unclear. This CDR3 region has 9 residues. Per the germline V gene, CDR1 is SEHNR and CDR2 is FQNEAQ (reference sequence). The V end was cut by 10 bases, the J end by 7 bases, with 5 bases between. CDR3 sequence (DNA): TGTGCCACTTATAATGAGCAGTTCTTC. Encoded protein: CATYNEQFF.

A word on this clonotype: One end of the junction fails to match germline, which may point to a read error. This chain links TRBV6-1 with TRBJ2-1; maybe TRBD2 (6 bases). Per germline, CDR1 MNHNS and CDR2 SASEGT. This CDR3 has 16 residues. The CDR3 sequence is CASSEGVAASFNEQFF. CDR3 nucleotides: TGTGCCAGCAGTGAAGGGGTAGCGGCGTCCTTCAATGAGCAGTTCTTC.

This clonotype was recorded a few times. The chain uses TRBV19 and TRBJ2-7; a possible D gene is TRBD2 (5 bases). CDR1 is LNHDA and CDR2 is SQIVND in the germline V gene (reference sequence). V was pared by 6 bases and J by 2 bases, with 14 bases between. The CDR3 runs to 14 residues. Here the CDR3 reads CASSPRRGPYEQYF. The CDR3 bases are TGTGCCAGTAGCCCCCGACGGGGTCCCTACGAGCAGTACTTC.

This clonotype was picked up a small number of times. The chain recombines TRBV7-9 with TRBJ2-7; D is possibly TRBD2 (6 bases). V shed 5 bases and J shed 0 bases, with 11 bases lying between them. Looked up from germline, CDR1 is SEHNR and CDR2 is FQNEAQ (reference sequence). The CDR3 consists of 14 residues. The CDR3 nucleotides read TGTGCCAGCAGCCCCCGCGGGGTCTCCTACGAGCAGTACTTC. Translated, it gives CASSPRGVSYEQYF.

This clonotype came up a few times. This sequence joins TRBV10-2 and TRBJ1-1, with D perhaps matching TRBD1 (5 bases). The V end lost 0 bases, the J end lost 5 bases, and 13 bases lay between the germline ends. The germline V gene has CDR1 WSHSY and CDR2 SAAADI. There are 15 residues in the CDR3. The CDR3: CASSESSGTPTEAFF. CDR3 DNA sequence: TGCGCCAGCAGTGAGTCAAGTGGGACCCCTACTGAAGCTTTCTTT.

The chain's CDR3 is CASSYGAGGRDTQYF. In DNA form, the CDR3 reads TGTGCCAGCAGTTACGGAGCGGGGGGGCGTGATACGCAGTATTTT. This chain links TRBV6-6 with TRBJ2-3, with TRBD2 matching 10 bases. Trimming took 2 bases from V and 6 from J; bases not matched to a gene: 5. The CDR3 length is 15 residues. Germline loops: CDR1 MNHNY, CDR2 SVGAGI (reference sequence).

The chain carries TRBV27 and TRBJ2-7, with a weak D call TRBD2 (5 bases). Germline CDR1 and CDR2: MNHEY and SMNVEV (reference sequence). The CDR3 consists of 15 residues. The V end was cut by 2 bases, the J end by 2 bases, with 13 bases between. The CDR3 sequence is CASSLRANGAYEQYV. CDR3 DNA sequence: TGTGCCAGCAGTTTAAGGGCTAACGGGGCCTACGAGCAGTACGTC.